The T cell receptor beta chain described here comes from a study of control samples from healthy donors and cancer patients. TCRdb's table, derived via immunoSEQ multiplex PCR, lists solely in-frame clones and lacks some. The profile shows about 130,000 clones, just under 95% of them singletons. The CDR3 has 13 residues. CDR1 is LGHNA and CDR2 is YSLEER in the germline V gene. This rearrangement joins TRBV4-3 to TRBJ1-6; D unclear. Material: PBMCs. This clonotype was sampled from a man aged 55 to 69 with colorectal cancer. The CDR3 region is CATGPGPGSPLHF. CDR3 nucleotide sequence: TGCGCTACGGGTCCGGGCCCTGGGTCACCCCTCCACTTT.